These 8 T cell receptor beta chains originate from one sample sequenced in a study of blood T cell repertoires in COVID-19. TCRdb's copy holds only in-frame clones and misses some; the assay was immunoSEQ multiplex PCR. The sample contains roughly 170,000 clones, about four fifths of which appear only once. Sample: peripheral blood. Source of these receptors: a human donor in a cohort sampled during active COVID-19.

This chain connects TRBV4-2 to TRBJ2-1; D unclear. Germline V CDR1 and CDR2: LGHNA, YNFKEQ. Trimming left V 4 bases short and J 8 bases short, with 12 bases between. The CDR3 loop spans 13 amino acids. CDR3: CASSPSGRDEQFF. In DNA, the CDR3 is TGTGCCAGCAGCCCTTCAGGTAGAGATGAGCAGTTCTTC.

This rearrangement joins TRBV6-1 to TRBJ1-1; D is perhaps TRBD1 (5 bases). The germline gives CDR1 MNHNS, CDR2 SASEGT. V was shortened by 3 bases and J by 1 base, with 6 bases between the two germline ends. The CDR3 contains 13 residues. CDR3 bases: TGTGCCAGCAGTGATCAGGGGAACACTGAAGCTTTCTTT. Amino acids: CASSDQGNTEAFF.

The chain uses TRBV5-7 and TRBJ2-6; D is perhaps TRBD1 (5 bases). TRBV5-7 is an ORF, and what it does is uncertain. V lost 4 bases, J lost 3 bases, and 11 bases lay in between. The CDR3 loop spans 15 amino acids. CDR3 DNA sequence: TGTGCCAGCAGCCAGGGCTTCGGTGGGGCCAACGTCCTGACTTTC. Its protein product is CASSQGFGGANVLTF.

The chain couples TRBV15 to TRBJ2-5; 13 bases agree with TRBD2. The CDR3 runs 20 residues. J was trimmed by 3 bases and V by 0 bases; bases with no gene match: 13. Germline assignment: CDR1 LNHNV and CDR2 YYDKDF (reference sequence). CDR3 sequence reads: CATSRDRLAGGLDSEETQYF. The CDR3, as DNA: TGTGCCACCAGCAGAGATCGACTAGCGGGGGGCCTGGACTCGGAAGAGACCCAGTACTTC. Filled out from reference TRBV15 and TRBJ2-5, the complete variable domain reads DAMVIQNPRYQVTQFGKPVTLSCSQTLNHNVMYWYQQKSSQAPKLLFHYYDKDFNNEADTPDNFQSRRPNTSFCFLDIRSPGLGDTAMYLCATSRDRLAGGLDSEETQYFGPGTRLLVL.

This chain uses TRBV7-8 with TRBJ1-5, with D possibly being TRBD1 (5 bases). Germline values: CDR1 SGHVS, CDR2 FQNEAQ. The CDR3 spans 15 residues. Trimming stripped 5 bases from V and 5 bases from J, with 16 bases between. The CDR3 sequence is CASSLSTRGYQPQHF. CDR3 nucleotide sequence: TGTGCCAGCAGCCTTTCGACGCGGGGGTATCAGCCCCAGCATTTT. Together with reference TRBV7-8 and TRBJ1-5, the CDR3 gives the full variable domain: GAGVSQSPRYKVAKRGQDVALRCDPISGHVSLFWYQQALGQGPEFLTYFQNEAQLDKSGLPSDRFFAERPEGSVSTLKIQRTQQEDSAVYLCASSLSTRGYQPQHFGDGTRLSIL.

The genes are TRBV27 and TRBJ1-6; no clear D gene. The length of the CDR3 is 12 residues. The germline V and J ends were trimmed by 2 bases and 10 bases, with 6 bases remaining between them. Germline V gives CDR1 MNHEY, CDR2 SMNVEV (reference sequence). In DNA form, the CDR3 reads TGTGCCAGCAGTTTACCGGGATCACCCCTCCACTTT. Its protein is CASSLPGSPLHF.

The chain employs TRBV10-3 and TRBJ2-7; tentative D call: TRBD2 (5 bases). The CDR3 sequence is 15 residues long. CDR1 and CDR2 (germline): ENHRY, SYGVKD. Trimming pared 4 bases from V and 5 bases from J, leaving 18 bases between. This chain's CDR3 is CAISGGGEWIHEQYF. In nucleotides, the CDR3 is TGTGCCATCAGTGGAGGAGGCGAGTGGATCCACGAGCAGTACTTC.

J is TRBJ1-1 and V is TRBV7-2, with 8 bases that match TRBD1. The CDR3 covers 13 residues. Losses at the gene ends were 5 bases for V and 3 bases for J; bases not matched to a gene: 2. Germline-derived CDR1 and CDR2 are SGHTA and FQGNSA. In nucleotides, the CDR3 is TGTGCCAGCAGCCAGGACAGGGACACTGAAGCTTTCTTT. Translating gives CASSQDRDTEAFF.